This TCR beta chain was sequenced for a study of OX40 agonist ivuxolimab in advanced cancers. This clone was seen a single time. Repertoires were generated with immunoSEQ multiplex PCR, while TCRdb's copy carries only in-frame clones and drops some. The sample contains over 75,000 clones, about nine tenths of which appear only once. From germline, CDR1 is SEHNR and CDR2 FQNEAQ (reference sequence). Deletions cut 5 bases from V and 4 bases from J, with 9 bases between. The CDR3 extends over 13 amino acids. The chain joins TRBV7-9 to TRBJ2-4; D tentatively reads TRBD1 or TRBD2 (5 bases each). The sample in question was CD4+ or CD8+ T cells sorted from blood, obtained in a trial of the OX40 agonist ivuxolimab. The source is an adult with an advanced solid tumor such as melanoma, head and neck, liver or kidney cancer. CDR3 sequence (DNA): TGTGCCAGCAGCCCCGGGGCGAAAAACATTCAGTACTTC. It codes for CASSPGAKNIQYF.